These 32 T cell receptor beta chains share one sample of origin, sequenced in a study of brain T cells in children with intractable seizures. Measured with immunoSEQ multiplex PCR; TCRdb has only the in-frame clones, and not every one. In the table there are roughly 120,000 clones, approximately 94% of which are singletons. The specimen comprised peripheral blood, sampled at surgery. Source of these receptors: a boy in the first two years of life with hemimegalencephaly and intractable seizures.

This chain uses TRBV11-2 with TRBJ1-2; no firm D call. V lost 4 bases and J 3 bases, leaving 15 bases between the germline ends. This CDR3 comprises 15 residues. CDR1 and CDR2 from the germline V gene are SGHAT and FQNNGV. CDR3 DNA: TGTGCCAGCAGCTACTACAGTATCCCCCACTATGGCTACACCTTC. Its translation is CASSYYSIPHYGYTF.

The chain combines TRBV11-2 with TRBJ2-5; D gene uncertain. Germline values: CDR1 SGHAT, CDR2 FQNNGV. V lost 5 bases to trimming and J lost 0 bases, with 13 bases between them. The CDR3 sequence is 15 residues long. The CDR3 is CASSRISRNQETQYF. CDR3 DNA: TGTGCCAGCAGCCGGATATCAAGAAACCAAGAGACCCAGTACTTC.

V and J are TRBV13 and TRBJ1-4; D is undetermined. Germline CDR1 PRHDT, CDR2 FYEKMQ (reference sequence). V lost 0 bases and J 2 bases, leaving 4 bases between the germline ends. This CDR3 spans 14 amino acids. The CDR3 DNA follows: TGTGCCAGCAGCTTAGGTCAGACTAATGAAAAACTGTTTTTT. Its translation: CASSLGQTNEKLFF.

This rearrangement joins TRBV5-1 to TRBJ2-5; the D is unclear. V dropped 5 bases and J dropped 2 bases, with 4 bases sitting between them. Looked up from germline, CDR1 is SGHRS and CDR2 is YFSETQ. The CDR3 extends over 11 amino acids. The CDR3 DNA follows: TGCGCCAGCAGACGACAAGAGACCCAGTACTTC. Amino acid sequence: CASRRQETQYF.

The chain is built from TRBV7-9 and TRBJ2-6; no firm D call. Trimming took off 0 bases at V and 1 base at J, with 4 bases between the two ends. The CDR3 loop spans 15 amino acids. Germline V CDR1 and CDR2: SEHNR, FQNEAQ (reference sequence). The CDR3 sequence is CASSLAGSGANVLTF. The DNA for the CDR3 is TGTGCCAGCAGCTTAGCAGGGTCTGGGGCCAACGTCCTGACTTTC.

This chain connects TRBV28 to TRBJ1-6; 9 nucleotides agree with TRBD1. Trimming cost V 5 bases and J 9 bases; bases outside gene matches: 8. There are 15 residues in the CDR3. Germline lookup yields CDR1 MDHEN and CDR2 SYDVKM. This CDR3 reads CASSVRQGDGSPLHF. The CDR3 DNA is TGTGCCAGCAGTGTAAGACAGGGGGATGGTTCACCCCTCCACTTT.

V usage is TRBV7-3 and J usage is TRBJ2-3, with D perhaps given as TRBD1 or TRBD2 (5 bases each). Germline V gene data show CDR1 as SGHTA and CDR2 as FQGTGA. Trimming cost V 5 bases and J 0 bases, with 9 bases left between them. The CDR3 has 14 residues. The CDR3 reads CASSPGPSTDTQYF. The CDR3 DNA reads as TGTGCCAGCAGCCCGGGACCTAGCACAGATACGCAGTATTTT.

The chain joins TRBV18 to TRBJ2-1; no clear D. Germline CDR1 and CDR2: KGHSH and LQKENI. The CDR3 extends over 13 amino acids. Trimming removed 2 bases from V and 4 bases from J, with 6 bases in between. CDR3 amino acids: CASSPSLYNEQFF. CDR3 nucleotide sequence: TGTGCCAGCTCACCAAGTCTTTACAATGAGCAGTTCTTC.

V usage is TRBV5-4 and J usage is TRBJ1-4; no clear D gene. Per germline, CDR1 SGHNT and CDR2 YYREEE (reference sequence). Trimming took off 0 bases at V and 0 bases at J, with 3 bases between the two ends. This CDR3 is 14 amino acids long. The CDR3 loop is CASSLGATNEKLFF. In DNA form, the CDR3 reads TGTGCCAGCAGCTTGGGTGCAACTAATGAAAAACTGTTTTTT.

J is TRBJ2-2 and V is TRBV28; 11 bases are shared with TRBD2. Trimming took 6 bases from V and 7 from J; bases not matched to a gene: 7. CDR1 MDHEN and CDR2 SYDVKM come from the germline V gene. This CDR3 is 15 amino acids long. DNA for the CDR3: TGTGCCAGCAGGGAGACTAGCGGGATTGGCGGGGAGCTGTTTTTT. The encoded protein is CASRETSGIGGELFF.

The V gene is TRBV10-2, the J gene TRBJ2-1; unclear D gene. Germline-derived CDR1 and CDR2 are WSHSY and SAAADI. Trimming left V 7 bases short and J 5 bases short, with 15 bases between. The CDR3 runs 14 residues. The CDR3, as DNA: TGCGCCAGCACCTGGGCCCCCCCCCACAATGAGCAGTTCTTC. Translation gives CASTWAPPHNEQFF.

The chain joins TRBV27 to TRBJ1-2, with D tentatively TRBD1 (6 bases). Germline CDR1 is MNHEY and CDR2 is SMNVEV (reference sequence). Trimming left V 1 base short and J 5 bases short, with 14 bases between. This CDR3 spans 15 amino acids. The CDR3 DNA reads as TGTGCCAGCAGTTTATTCGGCGTACAGGGATATGGCTACACCTTC. Amino acids: CASSLFGVQGYGYTF.

The chain employs TRBV11-2 and TRBJ2-1, with 10 bases that match TRBD1. The junction had 11 bases not matched to a gene; V was cut back by 6 bases and J by 9 bases. This CDR3 spans 15 amino acids. CDR1 and CDR2 from the germline V gene are SGHAT and FQNNGV. The CDR3: CASSRPGQGSGEQFF. The CDR3 DNA follows: TGTGCCAGCAGTCGTCCGGGACAGGGGTCCGGTGAGCAGTTCTTC.

V usage is TRBV5-1 and J usage is TRBJ2-7, with TRBD1 matching 9 bases. The CDR3 has 15 amino acids. The germline V gene has CDR1 SGHRS and CDR2 YFSETQ. J was trimmed by 1 base and V by 3 bases; bases with no gene match: 5. The CDR3 region has the DNA TGCGCCAGCAGCTCTGCCGGGACAGGGTCCTACGAGCAGTACTTC. Translation: CASSSAGTGSYEQYF.

The J gene is TRBJ2-3, the V gene TRBV5-1, with 8 bases that match TRBD2. Trimming took 4 bases from V and 6 from J; bases not matched to a gene: 13. Germline V CDR1 and CDR2: SGHRS, YFSETQ. This CDR3 region has 16 residues. This chain's CDR3 is CASSLAWAGGWDTQYF. CDR3 nucleotides: TGCGCCAGCAGCCTCGCCTGGGCGGGAGGTTGGGATACGCAGTATTTT.

The chain employs TRBV15 and TRBJ2-7; D is undetermined. Looked up from germline, CDR1 is LNHNV and CDR2 is YYDKDF (reference sequence). The CDR3 is made up of 13 amino acids. The V gene lost 3 bases and the J gene lost 0 bases, with 6 bases spanning the gap. CDR3 region: CATSSGFSYEQYF. The CDR3 DNA sequence: TGTGCCACCAGCAGCGGGTTCTCCTACGAGCAGTACTTC.

The V and J genes are TRBV5-1 and TRBJ2-7, with unresolved D. This CDR3 region has 14 residues. Per germline, CDR1 SGHRS and CDR2 YFSETQ. The germline V and J ends were trimmed by 3 bases and 4 bases, with 14 bases remaining between them. This CDR3 is CASSWGTTSYEQYF. The CDR3 nucleotides are TGCGCCAGCAGCTGGGGTACCACTTCTTACGAGCAGTACTTC.

The rearrangement links TRBV21-1 to TRBJ1-2; whether TRBD1, the table's D call, matches the DNA was not checked. TRBV21-1 is deemed a pseudogene. The CDR3 extends over 17 amino acids. Written as DNA, the CDR3 is TGTGCCAGCAGCAAAAGAACCCACTGGAAGGGGGCAAGTGGCTACACCTTC. Translation: CASSKRTHWKGASGYTF.

The rearrangement joins TRBV29-1 to TRBJ2-5; 8 bases map to TRBD1. The germline CDR1 and CDR2 sequences are SQVTM and ANQGSEA. The CDR3 is made up of 12 amino acids. J was trimmed by 5 bases and V by 7 bases; bases with no gene match: 6. The CDR3 nucleotides read TGCAGCGCGATACAGGGGGTGGAGACCCAGTACTTC. Translated, it gives CSAIQGVETQYF.

This clone showed up just once. V is TRBV19 and J is TRBJ1-2; possibly TRBD1 for D (6 bases). With 5 bases removed from V and 0 bases from J, the gap between germline ends came to 7 bases. This CDR3 region has 13 residues. Germline V gives CDR1 LNHDA, CDR2 SQIVND (reference sequence). The chain's CDR3 is CASSYRANYGYTF. The CDR3 DNA reads as TGTGCCAGTAGTTACAGGGCTAACTATGGCTACACCTTC.

The chain combines TRBV2 with TRBJ2-3; maybe TRBD2 (6 bases). CDR3 length: 13 amino acids. Germline V gene lookup returns CDR1 SNHLY and CDR2 FYNNEI. The germline V and J ends were trimmed by 1 base and 8 bases, with 10 bases remaining between them. CDR3 residues: CASSEGSGVTQYF. Here the CDR3 DNA reads TGTGCCAGCAGTGAAGGATCGGGAGTTACGCAGTATTTT.

The gene calls are TRBV7-9 and TRBJ2-3; 9 bases align to TRBD2. This CDR3 has 16 amino acids. Germline loops: CDR1 SEHNR, CDR2 FQNEAQ (reference sequence). Losses at the gene ends were 5 bases for V and 0 bases for J; bases not matched to a gene: 6. The CDR3 sequence: CASSRTSGPSTDTQYF. CDR3 bases: TGTGCCAGCAGCCGTACTAGCGGGCCTAGCACAGATACGCAGTATTTT.

The V gene is TRBV6-6, the J gene TRBJ1-3, with 7 nucleotides matching TRBD1. Germline trimming cut 7 bases from V and 0 bases from J; bases unmatched to any gene: 9. Germline assignment: CDR1 MNHNY and CDR2 SVGAGI (reference sequence). The CDR3 extends over 16 amino acids. CDR3 protein: CASTRDREPSGNTIYF. CDR3 sequence (DNA): TGTGCCAGCACCCGAGACAGGGAACCCTCTGGAAACACCATATATTTT.

The chain links TRBV5-6 to TRBJ2-1; the match to TRBD2 covers 8 bases. V gave up 1 base and J gave up 3 bases; unmatched junction bases: 0. This CDR3 spans 14 amino acids. Germline lookup yields CDR1 SGHDT and CDR2 YYEEEE. The DNA of the CDR3 is TGTGCCAGCAGCTTGACTAGCGGCTACAATGAGCAGTTCTTC. Its translation: CASSLTSGYNEQFF.

The chain carries TRBV7-2 and TRBJ2-2, with 8 bases matching TRBD2. Looked up from germline, CDR1 is SGHTA and CDR2 is FQGNSA. J gave up 4 bases and V 5 bases, and 18 bases lay outside the gene matches. The CDR3 consists of 19 residues. The CDR3 reads CASSLRGLAGGGVTGELFF. DNA for the CDR3: TGTGCCAGCAGCCTGAGGGGCCTAGCGGGTGGAGGGGTCACCGGGGAGCTGTTTTTT.

The chain uses TRBV10-2 and TRBJ2-1; TRBD2 might be the D (5 bases). The germline CDR1 and CDR2 sequences are WSHSY and SAAADI. Trimming shortened V by 7 bases and J by 3 bases, and 16 bases separated the two germline ends. The CDR3 runs 15 residues. The CDR3 region is CASTKGAPVYNEQFF. CDR3 coding DNA: TGCGCCAGCACCAAGGGAGCCCCGGTCTACAATGAGCAGTTCTTC.

The chain couples TRBV9 to TRBJ2-7, with 8 bases aligning to TRBD2. J gave up 3 bases and V 0 bases, and 8 bases lay outside the gene matches. This CDR3 has 16 residues. Germline V gives CDR1 SGDLS, CDR2 YYNGEE. CDR3 sequence: CASSVAPGLDLYEQYF. CDR3 DNA: TGTGCCAGCAGCGTAGCTCCGGGACTAGACCTCTACGAGCAGTACTTC.

The V call is TRBV27, the J call TRBJ2-7; D gene uncertain. CDR1 and CDR2 (germline): MNHEY, SMNVEV (reference sequence). Trimming pared 2 bases from V and 6 bases from J, leaving 11 bases between. CDR3 length: 13 amino acids. CDR3 coding DNA: TGTGCCAGCAGTTTACAGGCCTTTTCCGAGCAGTACTTC. Protein sequence: CASSLQAFSEQYF.

The chain recombines TRBV13 with TRBJ2-6, with D perhaps being TRBD1 or TRBD2 (5 bases each). This CDR3 is 17 amino acids long. Trimming stripped 5 bases from V and 2 bases from J, with 16 bases between. Germline CDR1 and CDR2: PRHDT and FYEKMQ (reference sequence). Here the CDR3 reads CASSHISGTPGANVLTF. CDR3 nucleotide sequence: TGTGCCAGCAGCCACATATCTGGGACCCCTGGGGCCAACGTCCTGACTTTC.

V and J are TRBV28 and TRBJ2-3; D is perhaps TRBD2 (5 bases). Germline V gene sequence: CDR1 MDHEN, CDR2 SYDVKM. With 7 bases removed from V and 5 bases from J, the gap between germline ends came to 19 bases. The CDR3 covers 15 residues. Here the CDR3 reads CASIEPGIWRDTQYF. CDR3 nucleotides: TGTGCCAGCATCGAGCCGGGGATCTGGAGAGATACGCAGTATTTT.

The V call is TRBV9, the J call TRBJ1-3; TRBD1 agrees at 7 bases. The CDR3 is 15 amino acids. CDR1 is SGDLS and CDR2 is YYNGEE in the germline V gene. Trimming took 4 bases from V and 3 from J; bases not matched to a gene: 7. The CDR3 DNA reads TGTGCCAGCAGCCCCGAGACAGGGAATGGAAACACCATATATTTT. This translates into CASSPETGNGNTIYF. Combining the CDR3 with reference TRBV9 and TRBJ1-3 gives the whole variable domain DSGVTQTPKHLITATGQRVTLRCSPRSGDLSVYWYQQSLDQGLQFLIQYYNGEERAKGNILERFSAQQFPDLHSELNLSSLELGDSALYFCASSPETGNGNTIYFGEGSWLTVV.

The CDR3 here is CASSLGGFAPNTGELFF. Written as DNA, the CDR3 is TGTGCCAGCAGCTTAGGAGGGTTCGCCCCGAACACCGGGGAGCTGTTTTTT. The chain has TRBV7-2 and TRBJ2-2, with a weak D call TRBD2 (5 bases). The CDR3 has 17 amino acids. V was cut by 1 base and J by 0 bases, with 12 bases left in between. Germline CDR1 is SGHTA and CDR2 is FQGNSA.